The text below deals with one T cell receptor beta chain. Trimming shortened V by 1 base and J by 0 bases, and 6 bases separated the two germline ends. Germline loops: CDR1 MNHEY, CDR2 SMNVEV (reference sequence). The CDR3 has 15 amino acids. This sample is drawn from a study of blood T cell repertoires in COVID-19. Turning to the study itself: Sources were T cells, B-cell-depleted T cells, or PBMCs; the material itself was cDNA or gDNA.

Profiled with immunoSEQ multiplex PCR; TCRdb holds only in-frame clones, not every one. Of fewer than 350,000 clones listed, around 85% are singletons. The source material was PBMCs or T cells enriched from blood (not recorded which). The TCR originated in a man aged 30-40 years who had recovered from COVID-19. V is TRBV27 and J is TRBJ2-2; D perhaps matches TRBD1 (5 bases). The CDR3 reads CASSLFRANTGELFF. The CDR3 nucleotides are TGTGCCAGCAGTTTATTCAGGGCGAACACCGGGGAGCTGTTTTTT.